This TCR beta chain stems from a study of T cells in Graves' hyperthyroidism and ophthalmopathy. The authors obtained PBMCs from over 7.5 ml of fresh peripheral blood. The investigators amplified TCR beta CDR3 regions from RNA transcripts. The HTBI set primed first-round TCR CDR3 RT-PCR. TCRdb re-called the multiplex PCR reads with MiXCR, one entry per CDR3 protein. The table has over 700,000 distinct CDR3 sequences, over 35% seen once. The CDR3 sequence is 17 residues long. CDR1 and CDR2 (germline): ENHRY, SYGVKD. Trimming pared 2 bases from V and 10 bases from J, leaving 21 bases between. The gene calls are TRBV10-3 and TRBJ1-6; D is unclear. The sequence was obtained from a man aged 18 to 30 with Graves' hyperthyroidism. The sample taken for sequencing was blood. CDR3 nucleotide sequence: TGTGCCATCAGTGAGATCGGGCTAGGGTCTAGGGAGTCACCCCTCCACTTT. Protein sequence: CAISEIGLGSRESPLHF.